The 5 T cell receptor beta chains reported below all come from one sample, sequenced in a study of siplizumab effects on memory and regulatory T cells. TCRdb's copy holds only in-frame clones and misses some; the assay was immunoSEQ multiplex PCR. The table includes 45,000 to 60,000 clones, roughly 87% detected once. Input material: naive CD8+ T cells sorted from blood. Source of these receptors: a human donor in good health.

DNA of the CDR3: TGTGCCAGCAGCTCCGGACAGCCCGGAAACACCATATATTTT. This translates into CASSSGQPGNTIYF. The V and J genes are TRBV7-3 and TRBJ1-3; TRBD1 might be the D (6 bases). The germline gives CDR1 SGHTA, CDR2 FQGTGA. This CDR3 is 14 amino acids long. V was pared by 4 bases and J by 4 bases, with 11 bases between.

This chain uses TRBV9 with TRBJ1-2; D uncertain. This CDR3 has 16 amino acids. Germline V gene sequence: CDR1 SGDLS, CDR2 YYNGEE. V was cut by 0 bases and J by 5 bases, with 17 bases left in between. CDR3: CASSVVGRPVQYGYTF. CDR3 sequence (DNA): TGTGCCAGCAGCGTAGTTGGCAGGCCCGTACAATATGGCTACACCTTC. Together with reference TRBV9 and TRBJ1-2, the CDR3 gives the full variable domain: DSGVTQTPKHLITATGQRVTLRCSPRSGDLSVYWYQQSLDQGLQFLIQYYNGEERAKGNILERFSAQQFPDLHSELNLSSLELGDSALYFCASSVVGRPVQYGYTFGSGTRLTVV.

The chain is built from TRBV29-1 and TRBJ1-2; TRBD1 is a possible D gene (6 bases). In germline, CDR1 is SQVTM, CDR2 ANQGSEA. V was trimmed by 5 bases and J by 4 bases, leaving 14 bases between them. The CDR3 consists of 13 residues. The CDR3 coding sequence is TGCAGCGTTTCGGCAGGGGATTTCTATGGCTACACCTTC. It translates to CSVSAGDFYGYTF. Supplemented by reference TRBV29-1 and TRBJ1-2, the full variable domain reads SAVISQKPSRDICQRGTSLTIQCQVDSQVTMMFWYRQQPGQSLTLIATANQGSEATYESGFVIDKFPISRPNLTFSTLTVSNMSPEDSSIYLCSVSAGDFYGYTFGSGTRLTVV.

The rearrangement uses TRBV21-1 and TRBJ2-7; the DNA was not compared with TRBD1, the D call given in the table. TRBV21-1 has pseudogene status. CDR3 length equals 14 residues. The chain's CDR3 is CATVFSRRSYEQYF. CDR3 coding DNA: TGTGCCACCGTGTTCTCCAGGCGATCCTACGAGCAGTACTTC.

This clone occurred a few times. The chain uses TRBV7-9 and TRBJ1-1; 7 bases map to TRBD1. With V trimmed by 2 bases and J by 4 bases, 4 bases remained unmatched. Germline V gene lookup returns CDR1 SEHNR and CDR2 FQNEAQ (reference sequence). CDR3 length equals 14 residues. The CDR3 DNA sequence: TGTGCCAGCAGCTTACAGGGGGAGGGCACTGAAGCTTTCTTT. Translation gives CASSLQGEGTEAFF.